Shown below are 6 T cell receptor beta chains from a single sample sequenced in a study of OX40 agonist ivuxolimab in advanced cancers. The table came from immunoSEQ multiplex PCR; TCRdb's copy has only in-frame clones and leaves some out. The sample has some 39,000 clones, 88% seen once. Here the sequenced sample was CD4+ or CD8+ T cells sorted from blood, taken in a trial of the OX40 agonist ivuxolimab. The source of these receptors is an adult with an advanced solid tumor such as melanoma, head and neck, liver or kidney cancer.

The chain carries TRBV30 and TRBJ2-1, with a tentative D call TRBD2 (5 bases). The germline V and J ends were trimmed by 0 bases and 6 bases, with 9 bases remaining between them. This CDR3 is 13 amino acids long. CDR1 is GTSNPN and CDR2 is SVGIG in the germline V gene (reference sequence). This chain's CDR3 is CAWSVMLANEQFF. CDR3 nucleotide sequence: TGTGCCTGGAGTGTAATGCTAGCCAATGAGCAGTTCTTC.

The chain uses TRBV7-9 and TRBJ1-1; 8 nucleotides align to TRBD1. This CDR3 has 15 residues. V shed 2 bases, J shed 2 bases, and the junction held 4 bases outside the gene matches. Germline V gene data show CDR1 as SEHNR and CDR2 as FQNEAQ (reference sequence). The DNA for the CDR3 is TGTGCCAGCAGCTTATTGGGACAGGTAAACACTGAAGCTTTCTTT. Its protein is CASSLLGQVNTEAFF.

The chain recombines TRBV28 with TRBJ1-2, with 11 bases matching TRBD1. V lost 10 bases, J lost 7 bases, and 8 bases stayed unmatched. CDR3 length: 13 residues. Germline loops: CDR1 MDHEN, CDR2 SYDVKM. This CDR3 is CATRTGGYFGYTF. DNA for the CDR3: TGTGCCACACGGACAGGGGGCTATTTTGGCTACACCTTC.

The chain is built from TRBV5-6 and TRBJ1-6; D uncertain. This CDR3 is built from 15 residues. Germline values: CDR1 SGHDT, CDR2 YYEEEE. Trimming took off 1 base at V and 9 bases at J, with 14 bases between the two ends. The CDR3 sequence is CASSLRPRSSSPLHF. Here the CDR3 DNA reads TGTGCCAGCAGCTTGAGACCCCGTAGCAGTTCACCCCTCCACTTT.

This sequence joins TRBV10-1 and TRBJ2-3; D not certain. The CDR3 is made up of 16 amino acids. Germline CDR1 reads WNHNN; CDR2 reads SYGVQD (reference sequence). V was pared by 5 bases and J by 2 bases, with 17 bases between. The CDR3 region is CASSPAAKGFTDTQYF. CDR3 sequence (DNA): TGCGCCAGCAGTCCTGCCGCAAAAGGGTTCACAGATACGCAGTATTTT.

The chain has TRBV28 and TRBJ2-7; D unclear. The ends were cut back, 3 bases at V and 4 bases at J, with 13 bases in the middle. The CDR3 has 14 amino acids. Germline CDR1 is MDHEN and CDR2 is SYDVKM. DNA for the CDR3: TGTGCCAGCAGTTTGGTCGCCGGAATATACGAGCAGTACTTC. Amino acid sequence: CASSLVAGIYEQYF. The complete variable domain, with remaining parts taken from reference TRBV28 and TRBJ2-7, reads DVKVTQSSRYLVKRTGEKVFLECVQDMDHENMFWYRQDPGLGLRLIYFSYDVKMKEKGDIPEGYSVSREKKERFSLILESASTNQTSMYLCASSLVAGIYEQYFGPGTRLTVT.